Sequencing of this T cell receptor (beta chain) was carried out in a study of cytomegalovirus exposure and HLA in healthy donors. Both 60 Vbeta primers and 13 Jbeta primers went into the PCR. Sequencing was performed with immunoSEQ multiplex PCR; in TCRdb, only in-frame clones are kept and a portion is missing. This table holds 150,000 to 200,000 clones, approximately 77% found once. The CDR3 extends over 18 amino acids. Between the trimmed V and J ends, which lost 2 bases and 0 bases, there was a span of 17 bases. From germline, CDR1 is KGHSH and CDR2 LQKENI. The TCR originated in a man between 35 and 55 years old in good health and CMV-seropositive. Sequencing used PBMCs. This rearrangement joins TRBV18 to TRBJ2-1; D remains unclear. The CDR3 protein is CASSPIILSADSYNEQFF. The CDR3, as DNA: TGTGCCAGCTCACCAATTATCTTGTCTGCGGACTCCTACAATGAGCAGTTCTTC.